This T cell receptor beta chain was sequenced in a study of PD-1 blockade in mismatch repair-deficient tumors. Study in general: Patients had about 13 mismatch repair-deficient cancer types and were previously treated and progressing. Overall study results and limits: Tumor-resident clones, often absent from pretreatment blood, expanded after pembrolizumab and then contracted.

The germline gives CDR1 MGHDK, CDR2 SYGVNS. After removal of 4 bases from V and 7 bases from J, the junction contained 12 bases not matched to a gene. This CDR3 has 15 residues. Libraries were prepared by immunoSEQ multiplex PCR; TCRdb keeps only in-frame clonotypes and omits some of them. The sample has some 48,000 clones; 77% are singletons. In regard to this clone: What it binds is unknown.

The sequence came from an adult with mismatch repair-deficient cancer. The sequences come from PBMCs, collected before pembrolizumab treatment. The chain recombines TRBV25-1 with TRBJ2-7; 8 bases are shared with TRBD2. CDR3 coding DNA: TGTGCCAGCAGTGTCATGGGACTAGGGGCTGGAGAGCAGTACTTC. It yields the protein CASSVMGLGAGEQYF.